This TCR beta chain was obtained from a study of cytomegalovirus exposure and HLA in healthy donors. General study results and limits: One later analysis reportedly identified an Asian-associated ancestry cluster that showed fewer N-insertions than the roughly 720-donor mean. Trimming of TCR beta V- and J-genes showed a link, identified in a later analysis, to a missense DCLRE1C variant. The authors listed over 150 TCR beta chains as cytomegalovirus-associated. Presence/absence analyses treated sequencing depth as roughly uniform across donors.

Per germline, CDR1 MDHEN and CDR2 SYDVKM. V lost 6 bases and J lost 2, with 14 bases in between. The CDR3 contains 14 residues. The PCR made use of 60 Vbeta and 13 Jbeta primers. Sequencing used immunoSEQ multiplex PCR; TCRdb keeps in-frame clones, though not all of them. Among a few hundred thousand clones listed, 70% to 90% were seen once. Regarding this clone: Antigen unknown.

The chain combines TRBV28 with TRBJ2-7, with D possibly being TRBD1 (6 bases). This clonotype was sampled from a woman aged 55-69 years in good health and CMV-seropositive. The sequenced material came from PBMCs. The CDR3: CASRWGRGAYEQYF. In DNA form, the CDR3 reads TGTGCCAGCAGGTGGGGCAGGGGCGCCTACGAGCAGTACTTC. Looking up the rest from reference TRBV28 and TRBJ2-7 gives the full variable domain: DVKVTQSSRYLVKRTGEKVFLECVQDMDHENMFWYRQDPGLGLRLIYFSYDVKMKEKGDIPEGYSVSREKKERFSLILESASTNQTSMYLCASRWGRGAYEQYFGPGTRLTVT.